The next 14 T cell receptor beta chains were all read from a single sample in a study of monozygotic twins with inflammatory bowel disease. TCRdb reprocessed the 5' RACE reads and keeps a single row for each CDR3 protein, giving no DNA. Its table lists about 380,000 distinct CDR3 sequences. Source material: blood. These receptors all stem from a human donor with ulcerative colitis or Crohn's disease, or a healthy co-twin of an affected twin (not recorded which).

The V gene is TRBV7-2, the J gene TRBJ1-1; there is no DNA to check the TCRdb D call of TRBD1. Germline assignment: CDR1 SGHTA and CDR2 FQGNSA. The CDR3 covers 15 residues. CDR3 sequence: CASSWALAGGTEAFF.

Here the CDR3 reads CASGLVLDGVSSTDTQYF. The chain uses TRBV12-5 and TRBJ2-3. Germline CDR1 and CDR2: LGHNT and FRNRAP. The CDR3 spans 18 residues. Looking up the rest from reference TRBV12-5 and TRBJ2-3 gives the full variable domain: DARVTQTPRHKVTEMGQEVTMRCQPILGHNTVFWYRQTMMQGLELLAYFRNRAPLDDSGMPKDRFSAEMPDATLATLKIQPSEPRDSAVYFCASGLVLDGVSSTDTQYFGPGTRLTVL.

This sequence joins TRBV5-1 and TRBJ2-3. The CDR3 spans 13 residues. The germline V gene encodes CDR1 SGHRS and CDR2 YFSETQ. CDR3 amino acids: CASSVGNTDTQYF.

The chain has TRBV5-4 and TRBJ1-1; TCRdb selects TRBD1, and the lack of DNA leaves this call unchecked. Germline CDR1 is SGHNT and CDR2 is YYREEE (reference sequence). The CDR3 sequence is 16 residues long. The CDR3 protein is CASSSVQGATNTEAFF.

The V and J genes are TRBV7-2 and TRBJ2-5; TCRdb lists TRBD1, though no DNA is available to test this call. Germline assignment: CDR1 SGHTA and CDR2 FQGNSA. This CDR3 is built from 14 residues. Here the CDR3 reads CASSQQGAGETQYF.

The chain uses TRBV7-9 and TRBJ2-3; TCRdb calls TRBD1, which cannot be checked without DNA. From germline, CDR1 is SEHNR and CDR2 FQNEAQ (reference sequence). The length of the CDR3 is 16 residues. CDR3 residues: CASSLGGGEFADTQYF.

The chain joins TRBV7-8 to TRBJ1-6; no DNA is available, so the TRBD1 call from TCRdb remains unchecked. The CDR3 runs 14 residues. Germline CDR1 and CDR2: SGHVS and FQNEAQ. The CDR3 here is CASSSGTGESPLHF.

This chain joins TRBV12-3 or TRBV12-4 and TRBJ1-2; TCRdb outputs TRBD1, but without DNA this stays unchecked. This CDR3 comprises 14 residues. The CDR3 is CASSTGTGGRGYTF.

The V call is TRBV6-5, the J call TRBJ2-1. Germline CDR1 MNHEY, CDR2 SVGAGI. The CDR3 runs to 12 residues. The CDR3 protein is CASSYSLNEQFF.

This sequence joins TRBV6-2 or TRBV6-3 and TRBJ2-7; checking the TCRdb D call of TRBD1 is not possible without DNA. This CDR3 spans 14 amino acids. Germline V lookup: CDR1 MNHEY, CDR2 SVGEGT. The CDR3 sequence: CASSSGDRGYEQYF.

The chain carries TRBV30 and TRBJ1-2; the D call from TCRdb, TRBD1, cannot be confirmed without DNA. The CDR3 extends over 16 amino acids. Looked up from germline, CDR1 is GTSNPN and CDR2 is SVGIG (reference sequence). The CDR3 is CAWSVPGSPRTYGYTF.

The gene calls are TRBV5-1 and TRBJ2-5; TCRdb proposes TRBD1, but this gene call is untestable without DNA. This CDR3 comprises 13 residues. Germline V CDR1 and CDR2: SGHRS, YFSETQ. The CDR3 sequence: CASSFWGEETQYF.

V is TRBV7-9 and J is TRBJ1-3. Germline V gene data show CDR1 as SEHNR and CDR2 as FQNEAQ (reference sequence). The CDR3 runs to 13 residues. CDR3 loop: CASSFSTGNTIYF.

The rearrangement joins TRBV12-5 to TRBJ2-6. The germline V gene encodes CDR1 LGHNT and CDR2 FRNRAP. The CDR3 totals 13 residues. The CDR3 sequence is CASGNSGANVLTF.